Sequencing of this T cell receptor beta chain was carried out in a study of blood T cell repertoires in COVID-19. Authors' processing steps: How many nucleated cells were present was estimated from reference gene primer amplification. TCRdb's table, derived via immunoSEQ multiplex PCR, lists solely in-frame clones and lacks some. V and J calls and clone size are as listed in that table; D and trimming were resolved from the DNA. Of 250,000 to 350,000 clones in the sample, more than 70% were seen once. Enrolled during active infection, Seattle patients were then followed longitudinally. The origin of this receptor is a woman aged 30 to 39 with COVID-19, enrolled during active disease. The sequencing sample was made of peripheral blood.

CDR3 bases: TGTGCCACCCGTCGGAGGACTAGCGGGAACACCGGGGAGCTGTTTTTT. Translated: CATRRRTSGNTGELFF. V gene TRBV19 combines with J gene TRBJ2-2; 10 nucleotides align to TRBD2. V lost 10 bases, J lost 1 base, and 9 bases stayed unmatched. The CDR3 has 16 residues. Germline CDR1 and CDR2: LNHDA and SQIVND (reference sequence).